The 5 T cell receptor beta chains given below trace back to one sample, sequenced in a study of vaccination and CD4 T cells after COVID-19. Time point meaning: late sampling 161 to 241 days after vaccination in a few convalescent patients. MiXCR, run by TCRdb on the PCR reads, gives a single entry per CDR3 protein. The sample has about 33,000 distinct CDR3 sequences; about 35% are singletons. The sample was CD4+ T cells from blood, taken about 7 months after SARS-CoV-2 vaccination. The source is a human donor who had recovered from COVID-19.

This clonotype was observed a handful of times. V gene TRBV7-9 combines with J gene TRBJ2-2; 10 nucleotides agree with TRBD1. The CDR3 has 17 amino acids. The ends lost 5 bases at V and 4 bases at J; junction bases unmatched: 10. The germline gives CDR1 SEHNR, CDR2 FQNEAQ (reference sequence). The CDR3, as DNA: TGTGCCAGCAGCCAAGCTCGGGACAGGGGACCCACCGGGGAGCTGTTTTTT. Its translation: CASSQARDRGPTGELFF.

V is TRBV28 and J is TRBJ1-5; D is unresolved. Trimming cost V 10 bases and J 0 bases, with 7 bases left between them. This CDR3 has 12 amino acids. The V gene's germline CDR1 is MDHEN and CDR2 SYDVKM. This CDR3 is CATSISNQPQHF. CDR3 sequence (DNA): TGTGCCACCTCCATTAGCAATCAGCCCCAGCATTTT.

V gene TRBV6-1 combines with J gene TRBJ1-1; the D is unclear. Germline CDR1 and CDR2: MNHNS and SASEGT. V lost 6 bases to trimming and J lost 3 bases, with 11 bases between them. There are 13 residues in the CDR3. CDR3 in DNA: TGTGCCAGCAGACAAGAATGGTACACTGAAGCTTTCTTT. It translates to CASRQEWYTEAFF.

This chain links TRBV6-1 with TRBJ2-1; no clear D. CDR3 length equals 12 residues. Trimming pared 3 bases from V and 8 bases from J, leaving 8 bases between. Germline CDR1 and CDR2: MNHNS and SASEGT. The CDR3 loop reads CASSDGGYEQFF. The CDR3 DNA is TGTGCCAGCAGTGACGGTGGGTATGAGCAGTTCTTC.

This chain connects TRBV7-9 to TRBJ1-1; tentatively, D is TRBD1 (5 bases). Trimming stripped 4 bases from V and 7 bases from J, with 22 bases between. Germline V gene sequence: CDR1 SEHNR, CDR2 FQNEAQ (reference sequence). The CDR3 spans 16 residues. The CDR3 is CASSWPVEGRTGEAFF. The CDR3 DNA sequence: TGTGCCAGCAGCTGGCCGGTGGAGGGGAGAACCGGTGAAGCTTTCTTT.